Sequencing of this T cell receptor beta chain was carried out in a study of T cell changes during pregnancy in multiple sclerosis. Clones were sequenced by immunoSEQ multiplex PCR, and TCRdb holds only the in-frame ones, with some missing. The sample lists about 40,000 clones, over 70% occurring once. The sequence derives from a female donor in good health, enrolled as a control in a pregnancy study. The starting material was peripheral blood, obtained in the first trimester of pregnancy.

CDR3 nucleotide sequence: TGCGCCAGCAGCCAAGAGTTAGGGGACAGCCCTATTTGGGAGACCCAGTACTTC. This gives the protein CASSQELGDSPIWETQYF. The chain couples TRBV4-1 to TRBJ2-5, with TRBD1 matching over 7 bases. CDR1 and CDR2 (germline): MGHRA, YSYEKL. This CDR3 comprises 18 residues. The V gene end was trimmed by 0 bases and the J gene end by 5 bases; junction bases not matched to a gene: 15.